This TCR beta chain was retrieved from a study of cytomegalovirus exposure and HLA in healthy donors. 13 Jbeta primers and 60 Vbeta primers were used for the PCR. Libraries were prepared by immunoSEQ multiplex PCR; TCRdb keeps only in-frame clonotypes and omits some of them. The sample consists of 75,000 to 80,000 clones, under 80% of them appearing once. This clone was found a few times. The germline gives CDR1 LGHNA, CDR2 YSLEER. The CDR3 loop spans 14 amino acids. Losses at the gene ends were 1 base for V and 6 bases for J; bases not matched to a gene: 4. The source is a man in his sixties in good health and CMV-seropositive. The material sequenced was PBMCs. The chain links TRBV4-3 to TRBJ2-3; 7 positions agree with TRBD2. Here the CDR3 DNA reads TGCGCCAGCAGCCAAGGCCTCGGGGGGGATACGCAGTATTTT. It translates to CASSQGLGGDTQYF.